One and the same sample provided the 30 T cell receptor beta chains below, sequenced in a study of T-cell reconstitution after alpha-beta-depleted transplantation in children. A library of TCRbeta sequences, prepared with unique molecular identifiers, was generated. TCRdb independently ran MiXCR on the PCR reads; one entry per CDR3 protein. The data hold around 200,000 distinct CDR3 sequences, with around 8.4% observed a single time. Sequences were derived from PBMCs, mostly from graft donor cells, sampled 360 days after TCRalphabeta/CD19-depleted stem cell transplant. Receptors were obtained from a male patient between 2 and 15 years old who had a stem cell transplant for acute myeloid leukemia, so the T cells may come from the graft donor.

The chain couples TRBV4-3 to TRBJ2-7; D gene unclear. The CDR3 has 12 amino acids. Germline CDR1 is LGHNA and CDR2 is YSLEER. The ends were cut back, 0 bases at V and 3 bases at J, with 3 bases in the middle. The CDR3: CASSQDNYEQYF. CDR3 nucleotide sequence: TGCGCCAGCAGCCAAGATAACTACGAGCAGTACTTC.

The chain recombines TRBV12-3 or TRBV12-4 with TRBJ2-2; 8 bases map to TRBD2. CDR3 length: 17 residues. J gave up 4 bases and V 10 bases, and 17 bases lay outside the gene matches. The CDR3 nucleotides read TGTGCCATAGAGACAGCTCCGGGAGGGCCAGTCACCGGGGAGCTGTTTTTT. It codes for CAIETAPGGPVTGELFF.

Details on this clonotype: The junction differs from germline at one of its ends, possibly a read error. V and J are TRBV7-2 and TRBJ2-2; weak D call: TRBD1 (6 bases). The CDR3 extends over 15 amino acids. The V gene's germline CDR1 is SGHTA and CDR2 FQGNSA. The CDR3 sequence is CASSIQGSKTGELFF. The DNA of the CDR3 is TGTGCCAGCAGCATACAGGGTTCGAAGACCGGGGAGCTGTTTTTT. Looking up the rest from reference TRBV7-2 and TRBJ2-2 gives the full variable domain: GAGVSQSPSNKVTEKGKDVELRCDPISGHTALYWYRQSLGQGLEFLIYFQGNSAPDKSGLPSDRFSAERTGGSVSTLTIQRTQQEDSAVYLCASSIQGSKTGELFFGEGSRLTVL.

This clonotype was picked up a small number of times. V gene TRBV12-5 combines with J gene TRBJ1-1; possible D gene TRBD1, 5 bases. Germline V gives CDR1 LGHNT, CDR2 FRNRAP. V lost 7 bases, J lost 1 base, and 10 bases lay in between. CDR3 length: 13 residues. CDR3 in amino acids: CASALGGNTEAFF. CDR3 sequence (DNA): TGTGCTAGTGCCTTGGGGGGGAACACTGAAGCTTTCTTT.

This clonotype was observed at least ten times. This chain's CDR3 is CSAMDRDGTDTQYF. CDR3 DNA: TGCAGCGCAATGGACAGGGACGGCACAGATACGCAGTATTTT. J is TRBJ2-3 and V is TRBV29-1; TRBD1 matches 8 bases. CDR1 is SQVTM and CDR2 is ANQGSEA in the germline V gene. J was trimmed by 1 base and V by 7 bases; bases with no gene match: 7. The CDR3 contains 14 residues.

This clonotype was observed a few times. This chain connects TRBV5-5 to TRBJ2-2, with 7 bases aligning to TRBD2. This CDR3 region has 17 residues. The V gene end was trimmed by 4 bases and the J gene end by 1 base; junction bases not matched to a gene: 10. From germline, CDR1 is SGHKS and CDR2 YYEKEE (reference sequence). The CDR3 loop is CASSTGREGWNTGELFF. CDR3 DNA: TGTGCCAGCAGCACTGGCAGGGAGGGGTGGAACACCGGGGAGCTGTTTTTT.

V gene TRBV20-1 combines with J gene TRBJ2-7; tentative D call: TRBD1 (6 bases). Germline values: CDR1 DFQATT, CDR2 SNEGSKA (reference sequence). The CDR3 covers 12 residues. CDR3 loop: CTPRQGIHEQYF. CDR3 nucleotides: TGCACCCCCCGTCAGGGGATTCACGAGCAGTACTTC.

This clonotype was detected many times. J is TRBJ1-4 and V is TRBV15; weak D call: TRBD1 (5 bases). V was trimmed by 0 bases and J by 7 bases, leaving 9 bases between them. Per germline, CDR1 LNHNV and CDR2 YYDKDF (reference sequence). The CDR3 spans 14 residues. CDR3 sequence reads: CATSRDRGGEKLFF. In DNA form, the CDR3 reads TGTGCCACCAGCAGAGATAGGGGAGGTGAAAAACTGTTTTTT.

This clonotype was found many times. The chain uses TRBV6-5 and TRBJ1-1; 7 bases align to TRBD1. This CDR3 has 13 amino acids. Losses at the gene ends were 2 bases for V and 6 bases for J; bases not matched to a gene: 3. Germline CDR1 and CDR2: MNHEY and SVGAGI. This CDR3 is CASSYPGGPEAFF. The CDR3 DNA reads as TGTGCCAGCAGTTACCCAGGGGGGCCTGAAGCTTTCTTT.

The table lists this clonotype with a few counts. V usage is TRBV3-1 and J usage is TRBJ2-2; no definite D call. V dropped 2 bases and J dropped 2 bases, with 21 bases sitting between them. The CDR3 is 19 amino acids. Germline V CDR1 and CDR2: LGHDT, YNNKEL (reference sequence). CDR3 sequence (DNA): TGTGCCAGCAGCCAATTGCCCGGAAGGCGCCCATCAAACACCGGGGAGCTGTTTTTT. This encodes CASSQLPGRRPSNTGELFF. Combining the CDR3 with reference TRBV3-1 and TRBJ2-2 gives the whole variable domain DTAVSQTPKYLVTQMGNDKSIKCEQNLGHDTMYWYKQDSKKFLKIMFSYNNKELIINETVPNRFSPKSPDKAHLNLHINSLELGDSAVYFCASSQLPGRRPSNTGELFFGEGSRLTVL.

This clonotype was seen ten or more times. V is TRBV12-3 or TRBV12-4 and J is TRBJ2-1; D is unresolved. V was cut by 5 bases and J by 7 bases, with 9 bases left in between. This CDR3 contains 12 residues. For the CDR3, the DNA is TGTGCCAGCAGTCCCGGTCTGAATGAGCAGTTCTTC. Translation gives CASSPGLNEQFF.

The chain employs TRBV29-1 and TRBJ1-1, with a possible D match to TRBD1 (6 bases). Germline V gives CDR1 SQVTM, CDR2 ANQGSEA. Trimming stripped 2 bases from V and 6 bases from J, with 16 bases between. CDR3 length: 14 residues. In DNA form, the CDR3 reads TGCAGCGTTGAACTCCAGGGGATCGTCCCTGAAGCTTTCTTT. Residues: CSVELQGIVPEAFF.

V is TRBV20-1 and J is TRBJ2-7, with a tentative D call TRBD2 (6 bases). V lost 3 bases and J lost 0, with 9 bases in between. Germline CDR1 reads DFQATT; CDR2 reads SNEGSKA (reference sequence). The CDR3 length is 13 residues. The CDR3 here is CSARGGASYEQYF. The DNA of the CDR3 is TGCAGTGCTAGGGGCGGGGCCTCCTACGAGCAGTACTTC.

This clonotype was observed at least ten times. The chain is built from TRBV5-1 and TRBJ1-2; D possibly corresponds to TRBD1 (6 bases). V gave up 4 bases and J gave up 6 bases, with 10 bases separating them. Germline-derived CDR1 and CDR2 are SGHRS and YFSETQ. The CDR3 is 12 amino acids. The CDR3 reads CASSGQGNGYTF. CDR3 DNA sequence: TGCGCCAGCAGCGGTCAGGGGAATGGCTACACCTTC.

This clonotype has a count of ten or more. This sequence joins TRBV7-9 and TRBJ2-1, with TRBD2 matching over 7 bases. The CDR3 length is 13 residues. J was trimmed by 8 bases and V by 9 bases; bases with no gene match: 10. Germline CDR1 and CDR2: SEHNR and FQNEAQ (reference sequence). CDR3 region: CASQTGGRDEQFF. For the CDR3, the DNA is TGTGCCAGTCAAACGGGGGGACGGGATGAGCAGTTCTTC.

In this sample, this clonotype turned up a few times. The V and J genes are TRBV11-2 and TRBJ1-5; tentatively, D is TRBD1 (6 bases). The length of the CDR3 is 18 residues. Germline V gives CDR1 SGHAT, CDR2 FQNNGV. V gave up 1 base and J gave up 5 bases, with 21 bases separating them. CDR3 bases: TGTGCCAGCAGCTTAGTCTCCAACTTGGGGGGCGCGTATCAGCCCCAGCATTTT. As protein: CASSLVSNLGGAYQPQHF.

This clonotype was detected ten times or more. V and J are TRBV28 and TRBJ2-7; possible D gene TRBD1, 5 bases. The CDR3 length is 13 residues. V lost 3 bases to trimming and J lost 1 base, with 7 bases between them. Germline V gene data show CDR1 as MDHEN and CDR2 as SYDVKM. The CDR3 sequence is CASSLAGSYEQYF. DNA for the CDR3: TGTGCCAGCAGTTTGGCAGGGTCCTACGAGCAGTACTTC.

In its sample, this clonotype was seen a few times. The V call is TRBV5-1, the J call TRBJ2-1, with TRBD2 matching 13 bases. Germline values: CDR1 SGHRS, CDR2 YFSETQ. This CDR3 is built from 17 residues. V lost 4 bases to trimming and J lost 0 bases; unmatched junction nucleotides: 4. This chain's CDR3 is CASSTRTSGSSYNEQFF. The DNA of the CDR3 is TGCGCCAGCAGCACCCGGACTAGCGGGAGCTCCTACAATGAGCAGTTCTTC.

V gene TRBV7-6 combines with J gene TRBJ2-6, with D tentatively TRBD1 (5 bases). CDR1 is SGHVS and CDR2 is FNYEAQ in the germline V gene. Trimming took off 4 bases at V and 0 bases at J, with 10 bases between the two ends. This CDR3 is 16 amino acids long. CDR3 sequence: CASSSRRGSGANVLTF. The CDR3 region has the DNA TGTGCCAGCAGCTCCCGTAGGGGCTCTGGGGCCAACGTCCTGACTTTC.

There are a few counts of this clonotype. The CDR3 coding sequence is TGTGCCAGCAGTTACTCGGCGGGAGGAGAGACCCAGTACTTC. It codes for CASSYSAGGETQYF. The V and J genes are TRBV6-5 and TRBJ2-5; 8 positions match TRBD2. V was pared by 0 bases and J by 4 bases, with 1 base of the junction left unmatched. CDR3 length: 14 residues. The germline V gene has CDR1 MNHEY and CDR2 SVGAGI.

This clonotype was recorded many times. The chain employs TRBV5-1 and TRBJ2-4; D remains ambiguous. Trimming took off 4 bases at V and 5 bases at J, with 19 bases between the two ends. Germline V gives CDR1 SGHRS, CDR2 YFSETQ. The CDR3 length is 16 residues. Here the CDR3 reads CASSPQWTALQNIQYF. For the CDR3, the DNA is TGCGCCAGCAGCCCCCAATGGACCGCGCTACAAAACATTCAGTACTTC.

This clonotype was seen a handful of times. CDR3 region: CSASLQAVTYEQYF. The DNA of the CDR3 is TGCAGTGCTAGCCTTCAGGCAGTTACCTACGAGCAGTACTTC. The chain combines TRBV20-1 with TRBJ2-7; D call uncertain. Trimming stripped 3 bases from V and 2 bases from J, with 14 bases between. In germline, CDR1 is DFQATT, CDR2 SNEGSKA (reference sequence). The CDR3 loop spans 14 amino acids.

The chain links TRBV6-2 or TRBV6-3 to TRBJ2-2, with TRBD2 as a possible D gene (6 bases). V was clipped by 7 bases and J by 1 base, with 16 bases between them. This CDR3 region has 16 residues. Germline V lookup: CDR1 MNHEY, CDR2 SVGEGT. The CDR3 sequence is CASTHRGLKNTGELFF. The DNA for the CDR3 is TGTGCCAGCACCCACCGGGGACTCAAGAACACCGGGGAGCTGTTTTTT.

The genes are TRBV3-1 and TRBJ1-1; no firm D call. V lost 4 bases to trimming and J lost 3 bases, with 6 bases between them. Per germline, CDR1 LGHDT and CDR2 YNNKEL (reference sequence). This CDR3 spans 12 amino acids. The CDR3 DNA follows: TGTGCCAGCAGCCCAGACGACACTGAAGCTTTCTTT. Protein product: CASSPDDTEAFF.

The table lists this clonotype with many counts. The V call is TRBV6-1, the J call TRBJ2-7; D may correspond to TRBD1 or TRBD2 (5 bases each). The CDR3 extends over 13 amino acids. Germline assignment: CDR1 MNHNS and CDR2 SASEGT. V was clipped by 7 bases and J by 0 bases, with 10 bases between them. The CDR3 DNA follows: TGTGCCAGCATAGACGGGACCTCCTACGAGCAGTACGTC. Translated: CASIDGTSYEQYV.

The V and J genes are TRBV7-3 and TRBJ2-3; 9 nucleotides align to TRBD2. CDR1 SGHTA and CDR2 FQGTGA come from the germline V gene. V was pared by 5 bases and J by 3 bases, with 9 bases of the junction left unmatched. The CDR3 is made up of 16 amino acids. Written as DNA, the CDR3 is TGTGCCAGCAGCGCGTCGACTAGCGGACCGACAGATACGCAGTATTTT. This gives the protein CASSASTSGPTDTQYF. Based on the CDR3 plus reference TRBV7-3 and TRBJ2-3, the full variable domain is GAGVSQTPSNKVTEKGKYVELRCDPISGHTALYWYRQSLGQGPEFLIYFQGTGAADDSGLPNDRFFAVRPEGSVSTLKIQRTERGDSAVYLCASSASTSGPTDTQYFGPGTRLTVL.

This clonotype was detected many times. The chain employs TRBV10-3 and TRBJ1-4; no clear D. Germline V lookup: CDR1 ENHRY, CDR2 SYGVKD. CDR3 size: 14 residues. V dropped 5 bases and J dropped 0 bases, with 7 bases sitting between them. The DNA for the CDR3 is TGTGCCATCAGTCCCACTGCAACTAATGAAAAACTGTTTTTT. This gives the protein CAISPTATNEKLFF.

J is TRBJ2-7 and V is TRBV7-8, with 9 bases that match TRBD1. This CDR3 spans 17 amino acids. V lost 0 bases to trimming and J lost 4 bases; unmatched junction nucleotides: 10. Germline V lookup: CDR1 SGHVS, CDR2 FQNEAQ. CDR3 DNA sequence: TGTGCCAGCAGCTTAGCTTCCCGGGACAGGGTTTCTTACGAGCAGTACTTC. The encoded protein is CASSLASRDRVSYEQYF.

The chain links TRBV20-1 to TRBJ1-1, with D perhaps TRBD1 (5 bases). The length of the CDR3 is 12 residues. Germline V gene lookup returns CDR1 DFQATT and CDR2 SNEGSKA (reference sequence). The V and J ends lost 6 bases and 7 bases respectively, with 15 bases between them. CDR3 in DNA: TGCAGTGCCGAGAGGGGTAGGATTGAAGCTTTCTTT. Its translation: CSAERGRIEAFF.

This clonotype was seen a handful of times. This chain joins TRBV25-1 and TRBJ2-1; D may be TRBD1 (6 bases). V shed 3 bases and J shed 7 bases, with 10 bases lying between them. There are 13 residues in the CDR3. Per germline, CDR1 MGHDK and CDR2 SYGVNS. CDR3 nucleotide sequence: TGTGCCAGCAGTGATCTGAGGGGGAATGAGCAGTTCTTC. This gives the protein CASSDLRGNEQFF.